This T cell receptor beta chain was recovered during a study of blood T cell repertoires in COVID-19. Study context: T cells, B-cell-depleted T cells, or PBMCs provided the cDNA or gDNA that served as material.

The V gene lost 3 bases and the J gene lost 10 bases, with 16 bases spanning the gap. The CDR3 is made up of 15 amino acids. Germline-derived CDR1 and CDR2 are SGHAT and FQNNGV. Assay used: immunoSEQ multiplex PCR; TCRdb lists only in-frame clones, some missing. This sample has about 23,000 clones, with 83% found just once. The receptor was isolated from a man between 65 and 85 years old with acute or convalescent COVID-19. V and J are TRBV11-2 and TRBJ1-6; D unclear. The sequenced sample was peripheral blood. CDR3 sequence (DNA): TGTGCCAGCAGCTTGACCAGGCTTTTAGGCTCACCCCTCCACTTT. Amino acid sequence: CASSLTRLLGSPLHF.